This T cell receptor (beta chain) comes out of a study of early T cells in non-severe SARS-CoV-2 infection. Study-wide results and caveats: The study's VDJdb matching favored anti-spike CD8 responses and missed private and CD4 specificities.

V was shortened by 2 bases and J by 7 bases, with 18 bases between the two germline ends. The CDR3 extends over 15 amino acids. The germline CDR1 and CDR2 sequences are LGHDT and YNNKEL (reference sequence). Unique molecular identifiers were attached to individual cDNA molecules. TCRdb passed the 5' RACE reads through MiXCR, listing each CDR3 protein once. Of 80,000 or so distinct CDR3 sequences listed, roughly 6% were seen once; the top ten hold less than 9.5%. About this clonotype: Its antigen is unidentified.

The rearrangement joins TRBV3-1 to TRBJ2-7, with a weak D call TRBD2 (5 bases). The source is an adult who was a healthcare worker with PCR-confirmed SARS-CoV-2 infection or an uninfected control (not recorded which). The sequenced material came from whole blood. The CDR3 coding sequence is TGTGCCAGCAGCCAAAGTAGAACGGCGACGGGAGAGCAGTACTTC. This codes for CASSQSRTATGEQYF.